One and the same sample provided the 16 T cell receptor beta chains below, sequenced in a study of blood T cell repertoires in COVID-19. Measured with immunoSEQ multiplex PCR; TCRdb has only the in-frame clones, and not every one. The data contain about 200,000 clones, 85% to 90% of them singletons. Material for sequencing was peripheral blood. The receptors shown here come from a woman aged 50 to 60 with acute or convalescent COVID-19.

J is TRBJ1-1 and V is TRBV3-1 (or the pseudogene TRBV3-2); D is ambiguous. Trimming cost V 4 bases and J 5 bases, with 14 bases left between them. In germline, CDR1 is LGHDT, CDR2 YNNKEL (reference sequence). The CDR3 spans 14 residues. In nucleotides, the CDR3 is TGTGCCAGCAGCCGATCGGACGGGAGAACTGAAGCTTTCTTT. Its translation: CASSRSDGRTEAFF.

This clone was recorded only once. J is TRBJ2-7 and V is TRBV27; D unclear. The CDR3 loop spans 14 amino acids. CDR1 is MNHEY and CDR2 is SMNVEV in the germline V gene (reference sequence). The V end lost 5 bases, the J end lost 0 bases, and 11 bases lay between the germline ends. Written as DNA, the CDR3 is TGTGCCAGCAGTCAGCCAGGAAGCTCCTACGAGCAGTACTTC. Protein product: CASSQPGSSYEQYF.

The chain couples TRBV12-3 or TRBV12-4 to TRBJ2-7; the D is unclear. The CDR3 spans 13 residues. Trimming took 3 bases from V and 5 from J, leaving 11 bases between them. The CDR3 nucleotides are TGTGCCAGCAGTTTCTTAGAACTCCACGAGCAGTACTTC. Translation: CASSFLELHEQYF.

The chain is built from TRBV30 and TRBJ1-2, with D possibly being TRBD1 (5 bases). The CDR3 is 14 amino acids. Per germline, CDR1 GTSNPN and CDR2 SVGIG (reference sequence). The germline V and J ends were trimmed by 2 bases and 4 bases, with 14 bases remaining between them. Here the CDR3 reads CAWSPGSGVYGYTF. CDR3 sequence (DNA): TGTGCCTGGAGTCCCGGTTCGGGGGTCTATGGCTACACCTTC.

This chain joins TRBV24-1 and TRBJ2-3, with 7 bases aligning to TRBD2. The CDR3 sequence is 15 residues long. With V trimmed by 4 bases and J by 6 bases, 9 bases remained unmatched. Germline CDR1 and CDR2: KGHDR and SFDVKD. CDR3 DNA: TGTGCCACCAGTGACCCTCGCGGGAGTGGTGATACGCAGTATTTT. Protein sequence: CATSDPRGSGDTQYF.

The rearrangement uses TRBV30 and TRBJ2-5; D is possibly TRBD1 (5 bases). The CDR3 spans 13 residues. Germline-derived CDR1 and CDR2 are GTSNPN and SVGIG (reference sequence). V was clipped by 7 bases and J by 1 base, with 13 bases between them. CDR3 in amino acids: CALLRQSQETQYF. The DNA of the CDR3 is TGTGCCTTACTCCGACAGTCCCAAGAGACCCAGTACTTC.

This clone was counted between two and nine times. The chain uses TRBV6-2 or TRBV6-3 and TRBJ2-2; tentatively, D is TRBD2 (6 bases). This CDR3 spans 17 amino acids. Germline values: CDR1 MNHEY, CDR2 SVGEGT. V lost 2 bases to trimming and J lost 0 bases, with 13 bases between them. The CDR3 here is CASSYGPEGSNTGELFF. CDR3 DNA: TGTGCCAGCAGTTACGGACCGGAGGGTTCGAACACCGGGGAGCTGTTTTTT.

V usage is TRBV19 and J usage is TRBJ1-5, with D possibly TRBD1 on 5 matching bases. CDR1 is LNHDA and CDR2 is SQIVND in the germline V gene (reference sequence). The CDR3 contains 15 residues. The V and J ends lost 6 bases and 0 bases respectively, with 12 bases between them. CDR3 in amino acids: CASRTDSYSNQPQHF. CDR3 DNA sequence: TGTGCCAGTAGAACAGACAGTTATAGCAATCAGCCCCAGCATTTT.

The genes are TRBV5-1 and TRBJ2-1, with D possibly TRBD2 on 6 matching bases. There are 15 residues in the CDR3. CDR1 is SGHRS, CDR2 YFSETQ, per germline. Trimming left V 3 bases short and J 8 bases short, with 18 bases between. CDR3 nucleotides: TGCGCCAGCAGCTGGGGAGGCGGGGTATGGGATGAGCAGTTCTTC. Translation: CASSWGGGVWDEQFF.

This chain uses TRBV7-3 with TRBJ2-3; TRBD2 aligns across 7 bases. Germline V CDR1 and CDR2: SGHTA, FQGTGA. CDR3 length equals 14 residues. V dropped 5 bases and J dropped 0; count of bases not matched to a gene: 2. In DNA form, the CDR3 reads TGTGCCAGCAGCCTGCGGGGGAGCACAGATACGCAGTATTTT. Its translation is CASSLRGSTDTQYF.

This clone was seen a few times. The chain has TRBV11-3 and TRBJ1-3; 7 bases fit TRBD1. From germline, CDR1 is SGHNT and CDR2 YENEEA. This CDR3 has 16 amino acids. With V trimmed by 5 bases and J by 0 bases, 7 bases remained unmatched. The CDR3 reads CASSMLGTASGNTIYF. The CDR3 nucleotides are TGTGCCAGCAGCATGCTCGGGACAGCCTCTGGAAACACCATATATTTT.

This chain uses TRBV19 with TRBJ1-2; 7 bases line up with TRBD1. The V gene end was trimmed by 1 base and the J gene end by 5 bases; junction bases not matched to a gene: 13. Germline V gene sequence: CDR1 LNHDA, CDR2 SQIVND (reference sequence). The CDR3 runs to 17 residues. CDR3 loop: CASSIGEGQAKFYGYTF. CDR3 DNA: TGTGCCAGTAGTATAGGGGAAGGACAGGCTAAATTTTATGGCTACACCTTC.

This rearrangement joins TRBV11-3 to TRBJ2-2; D gene ambiguous. CDR3 length equals 12 residues. CDR1 is SGHNT and CDR2 is YENEEA in the germline V gene. Trimming pared 4 bases from V and 3 bases from J, leaving 3 bases between. Written as DNA, the CDR3 is TGTGCCAGCAGCTCTGACACCGGGGAGCTGTTTTTT. Translation: CASSSDTGELFF.

This chain connects TRBV5-1 to TRBJ1-2; 8 bases map to TRBD1. Germline-derived CDR1 and CDR2 are SGHRS and YFSETQ. Germline trimming cut 0 bases from V and 7 bases from J; bases unmatched to any gene: 8. The CDR3 sequence is 15 residues long. DNA of the CDR3: TGCGCCAGCAGCTTGGAGGCCCCGGGGACAGGTGGCTACACCTTC. It translates to CASSLEAPGTGGYTF.

This chain uses TRBV5-4 with TRBJ1-2, with 7 bases aligning to TRBD1. The CDR3 length is 13 residues. Trimming at V came to 4 bases and at J to 3 bases, leaving 3 bases not matched to a gene. Germline values: CDR1 SGHNT, CDR2 YYREEE (reference sequence). The CDR3 reads CASSPRGDYGYTF. The CDR3 bases are TGTGCCAGCAGCCCCAGGGGGGACTATGGCTACACCTTC.

The chain links TRBV7-9 to TRBJ1-3; no clear D. Trimming shortened V by 5 bases and J by 7 bases, and 12 bases separated the two germline ends. The CDR3 extends over 13 amino acids. The germline V gene encodes CDR1 SEHNR and CDR2 FQNEAQ (reference sequence). CDR3 nucleotide sequence: TGTGCCAGCAGCCAACCCCAGAGGAACACCATATATTTT. Its translation is CASSQPQRNTIYF. Together with reference TRBV7-9 and TRBJ1-3, the CDR3 gives the full variable domain: DTGVSQNPRHKITKRGQNVTFRCDPISEHNRLYWYRQTLGQGPEFLTYFQNEAQLEKSRLLSDRFSAERPKGSFSTLEIQRTEQGDSAMYLCASSQPQRNTIYFGEGSWLTVV.